Below, 28 T cell receptor beta chains from the same sample are listed, as sequenced in a study of blood T cell repertoires in COVID-19. TCRdb's copy holds only in-frame clones and misses some; the assay was immunoSEQ multiplex PCR. There are tens of thousands of clones in the sample; around 88% occur only once, and over 1% lies in the top ten. Input material: peripheral blood. The receptors derive from a man in his sixties with acute or convalescent COVID-19.

The chain couples TRBV2 to TRBJ1-1; D is perhaps TRBD1 (6 bases). The CDR3 covers 12 residues. The ends were cut back, 8 bases at V and 3 bases at J, with 10 bases in the middle. Germline CDR1 is SNHLY and CDR2 is FYNNEI. This CDR3 reads CASGGQYTEAFF. The CDR3 bases are TGTGCCAGCGGGGGCCAGTACACTGAAGCTTTCTTT.

The genes are TRBV28 and TRBJ2-1; TRBD1 is a possible D gene (5 bases). The CDR3 spans 14 residues. Trimming stripped 8 bases from V and 8 bases from J, with 19 bases between. The V gene's germline CDR1 is MDHEN and CDR2 SYDVKM. This CDR3 reads CASGPGTGWDEQFF. DNA of the CDR3: TGTGCCAGCGGCCCAGGCACAGGTTGGGATGAGCAGTTCTTC.

V and J are TRBV6-6 and TRBJ1-3, with 7 positions matching TRBD1. The CDR3 extends over 14 amino acids. Germline CDR1 reads MNHNY; CDR2 reads SVGAGI (reference sequence). The V gene end was trimmed by 6 bases and the J gene end by 0 bases; junction bases not matched to a gene: 2. The CDR3: CASRRDSSGNTIYF. The CDR3 DNA reads as TGTGCCAGCAGGAGGGACAGCTCTGGAAACACCATATATTTT.

The chain couples TRBV5-4 to TRBJ2-5; 7 positions agree with TRBD2. The V and J ends lost 4 bases and 2 bases, in that order; junction bases with no gene match: 2. CDR1 SGHNT and CDR2 YYREEE come from the germline V gene (reference sequence). The CDR3 loop spans 13 amino acids. The CDR3 bases are TGTGCCAGCAGCCGGGACTATCAAGAGACCCAGTACTTC. Translated: CASSRDYQETQYF.

V usage is TRBV2 and J usage is TRBJ1-4, with D possibly being TRBD1 (5 bases). Trimming removed 6 bases at V and 12 bases at J, with 14 bases between. Germline V lookup: CDR1 SNHLY, CDR2 FYNNEI. The CDR3 covers 12 residues. The CDR3 is CASSFTGGQLFF. The CDR3 nucleotides read TGTGCCAGCAGCTTCACAGGCGGCCAACTGTTTTTT.

The chain carries TRBV5-1 and TRBJ2-5, with 8 bases matching TRBD1. This CDR3 spans 15 amino acids. From germline, CDR1 is SGHRS and CDR2 YFSETQ. Losses at the gene ends were 4 bases for V and 2 bases for J; bases not matched to a gene: 7. The CDR3 sequence is CASSVGQAKQETQYF. DNA of the CDR3: TGCGCCAGCAGCGTGGGACAGGCTAAGCAAGAGACCCAGTACTTC. Using reference TRBV5-1 and TRBJ2-5 for the parts outside the CDR3, the full variable domain is KAGVTQTPRYLIKTRGQQVTLSCSPISGHRSVSWYQQTPGQGLQFLFEYFSETQRNKGNFPGRFSGRQFSNSRSEMNVSTLELGDSALYLCASSVGQAKQETQYFGPGTRLLVL.

The rearrangement uses TRBV24-1 and TRBJ2-3, with D possibly matching TRBD1 (6 bases). The CDR3 covers 17 residues. Trimming removed 8 bases at V and 2 bases at J, with 22 bases between. CDR1 is KGHDR and CDR2 is SFDVKD in the germline V gene. This CDR3 reads CATNDRPQSFFTDTQYF. CDR3 DNA: TGTGCCACCAACGACAGGCCGCAATCTTTTTTCACAGATACGCAGTATTTT.

In DNA, the CDR3 is TGTGCCAGCACCCGTGGCGGGGGCAGGACTGAAGCTTTCTTT. This codes for CASTRGGGRTEAFF. This chain uses TRBV28 with TRBJ1-1; D possibly corresponds to TRBD1 (6 bases). V lost 7 bases and J 5 bases, leaving 17 bases between the germline ends. Germline assignment: CDR1 MDHEN and CDR2 SYDVKM. The length of the CDR3 is 14 residues.

V gene TRBV3-1 (or the pseudogene TRBV3-2) combines with J gene TRBJ1-6, with TRBD1 as a possible D gene (5 bases). Germline V gene sequence: CDR1 LGHDT, CDR2 YNNKEL (reference sequence). CDR3 length: 14 amino acids. Trimming took 4 bases from V and 7 from J, leaving 11 bases between them. The CDR3: CASSPDGGNSPLHF. The DNA of the CDR3 is TGTGCCAGCAGCCCTGATGGGGGGAATTCACCCCTCCACTTT.

This sequence joins TRBV18 and TRBJ2-1, with TRBD2 matching 11 bases. The CDR3 totals 16 residues. The germline V gene has CDR1 KGHSH and CDR2 LQKENI. The V and J ends lost 5 bases and 5 bases, in that order; junction bases with no gene match: 8. CDR3 sequence: CASSSDLAGGNNEQFF. In DNA, the CDR3 is TGTGCCAGCTCAAGCGATCTAGCGGGGGGAAACAATGAGCAGTTCTTC.

The genes are TRBV3-1 (or the pseudogene TRBV3-2) and TRBJ2-5; 7 positions agree with TRBD1. The CDR3 covers 17 residues. Trimming took 0 bases from V and 4 from J; bases not matched to a gene: 11. CDR1 LGHDT and CDR2 YNNKEL come from the germline V gene (reference sequence). The CDR3 here is CASSQDKNRGPGETQYF. The CDR3 DNA sequence: TGTGCCAGCAGCCAAGATAAAAACAGGGGACCGGGAGAGACCCAGTACTTC.

The chain is built from TRBV7-6 and TRBJ2-1, with TRBD2 matching 14 bases. V was clipped by 4 bases and J by 0 bases; unmatched bases: 11. This CDR3 region has 20 residues. Germline-derived CDR1 and CDR2 are SGHVS and FNYEAQ. The CDR3 DNA reads as TGTGCCAGCAGCTCGCTGACCCGGACTAGCGGGGGGAGCTCCTACAATGAGCAGTTCTTC. Residues: CASSSLTRTSGGSSYNEQFF. Complete variable domain (other parts from reference TRBV7-6 and TRBJ2-1): GAGVSQSPRYKVTKRGQDVALRCDPISGHVSLYWYRQALGQGPEFLTYFNYEAQQDKSGLPNDRFSAERPEGSISTLTIQRTEQRDSAMYRCASSSLTRTSGGSSYNEQFFGPGTRLTVL.

This rearrangement joins TRBV7-6 to TRBJ1-1, with no clear D. This CDR3 has 15 residues. Trimming pared 4 bases from V and 1 base from J, leaving 13 bases between. Germline V CDR1 and CDR2: SGHVS, FNYEAQ. The CDR3 DNA sequence: TGTGCCAGCAGCTCACTACCCTCGGCGAACACTGAAGCTTTCTTT. Protein product: CASSSLPSANTEAFF.

The rearrangement uses TRBV4-3 and TRBJ1-3; D is perhaps TRBD1 (6 bases). Per germline, CDR1 LGHNA and CDR2 YSLEER. The CDR3 runs 15 residues. Trimming left V 5 bases short and J 0 bases short, with 11 bases between. DNA of the CDR3: TGCGCCAGCAGCTTAGGGGGGGGCTCTGGAAACACCATATATTTT. Its translation: CASSLGGGSGNTIYF.

V usage is TRBV5-4 and J usage is TRBJ2-5, with a tentative D call TRBD1 (7 bases). Germline V gives CDR1 SGHNT, CDR2 YYREEE (reference sequence). V shed 4 bases and J shed 8 bases, with 18 bases lying between them. There are 14 residues in the CDR3. The CDR3 nucleotides read TGTGCCAGCAGCCGGGGGCTACAGGGGATTACCCAGTACTTC. Translating it yields CASSRGLQGITQYF.

The chain has TRBV25-1 and TRBJ1-6, with 7 bases fitting TRBD1. The CDR3 contains 14 residues. V lost 6 bases and J lost 6; bases outside the gene matches: 5. Germline V gene lookup returns CDR1 MGHDK and CDR2 SYGVNS. This CDR3 is CASSLRDSNSPLHF. CDR3 DNA: TGTGCCAGCAGCCTCCGGGACAGTAATTCACCCCTCCACTTT.

In the case of this clone: This sample also contains other DNA sequences that code for the same CDR3. V usage is TRBV5-4 and J usage is TRBJ2-2, with 10 bases matching TRBD1. Germline CDR1 SGHNT, CDR2 YYREEE (reference sequence). The CDR3 is 14 residues long. Unmatched junction bases numbered 2, after V lost 5 bases and J lost 4 bases. The CDR3 protein is CASSRTGGTGELFF. CDR3 coding DNA: TGTGCCAGCAGTCGGACAGGGGGCACCGGGGAGCTGTTTTTT.

V usage is TRBV11-3 and J usage is TRBJ2-3; 16 bases are shared with TRBD2. Germline V lookup: CDR1 SGHNT, CDR2 YENEEA. The CDR3 consists of 17 residues. V lost 3 bases and J lost 6; bases outside the gene matches: 6. The CDR3 loop reads CASSLGLAGGPGDTQYF. The CDR3 DNA is TGTGCCAGCAGCTTGGGACTAGCGGGAGGGCCGGGGGATACGCAGTATTTT.

This clone was recorded only once. V usage is TRBV7-2 and J usage is TRBJ2-2; no definite D call. Trimming removed 5 bases at V and 2 bases at J, with 6 bases between. This CDR3 spans 13 amino acids. The germline V gene has CDR1 SGHTA and CDR2 FQGNSA. The CDR3 coding sequence is TGTGCCAGCAGCGGCCGAAACACCGGGGAGCTGTTTTTT. It is translated as CASSGRNTGELFF.

The chain couples TRBV19 to TRBJ2-7, with 8 bases that match TRBD2. Germline trimming cut 9 bases from V and 0 bases from J; bases unmatched to any gene: 1. The CDR3 loop spans 12 amino acids. The germline CDR1 and CDR2 sequences are LNHDA and SQIVND (reference sequence). The CDR3 DNA sequence: TGTGCCAGCGGGACTAGCTCCTACGAGCAGTACTTC. The encoded protein is CASGTSSYEQYF.

The rearrangement uses TRBV11-2 and TRBJ1-2; 11 bases line up with TRBD1. Germline CDR1 SGHAT, CDR2 FQNNGV. CDR3 length: 14 residues. With V trimmed by 5 bases and J by 7 bases, 6 bases remained unmatched. The CDR3, as DNA: TGTGCCAGCAGCCCTGGGACAGGGGGTGCTGGCTACACCTTC. Translated: CASSPGTGGAGYTF.

The rearrangement uses TRBV6-5 and TRBJ2-2; 8 bases map to TRBD1. Trimming cost V 6 bases and J 7 bases; bases outside gene matches: 10. CDR1 MNHEY and CDR2 SVGAGI come from the germline V gene. The CDR3 sequence is 15 residues long. The CDR3 loop is CASSPGTGGGGELFF. CDR3 nucleotides: TGTGCCAGCAGCCCCGGGACAGGTGGAGGCGGGGAGCTGTTTTTT.

This clone has only one observation. The chain has TRBV6-5 and TRBJ1-2; 9 bases map to TRBD1. This CDR3 has 15 residues. With 7 bases clipped from V and 4 bases from J, the junction kept 10 bases outside the gene matches. Germline CDR1 MNHEY, CDR2 SVGAGI. For the CDR3, the DNA is TGTGCCAGCACCCTGCTCGGGACAGGGACCTATGGCTACACCTTC. Encoded protein: CASTLLGTGTYGYTF.

CDR3 protein: CASSHGQGSYEQYF. The CDR3 nucleotides read TGCGCCAGCAGCCACGGACAGGGGTCCTACGAGCAGTACTTC. This rearrangement joins TRBV4-1 to TRBJ2-7; 9 nucleotides line up with TRBD1. The CDR3 totals 14 residues. V lost 3 bases, J lost 1 base, and 1 base stayed unmatched. The germline V gene encodes CDR1 MGHRA and CDR2 YSYEKL.

The rearrangement uses TRBV6-5 and TRBJ1-5; D remains ambiguous. The CDR3 loop spans 14 amino acids. Looked up from germline, CDR1 is MNHEY and CDR2 is SVGAGI. Trimming shortened V by 6 bases and J by 6 bases, and 15 bases separated the two germline ends. The CDR3 DNA is TGTGCCAGCAGGGAGTGGGTAGGGAGTCAGCCCCAGCATTTT. Protein product: CASREWVGSQPQHF.

This chain joins TRBV7-9 and TRBJ2-7; D remains unclear. Trimming pared 3 bases from V and 0 bases from J, leaving 12 bases between. CDR1 SEHNR and CDR2 FQNEAQ come from the germline V gene (reference sequence). There are 15 residues in the CDR3. CDR3 nucleotide sequence: TGTGCCAGCAGCTTGTTAGCCCTTGACTCCTACGAGCAGTACTTC. Its protein product is CASSLLALDSYEQYF.

This rearrangement joins TRBV5-6 to TRBJ2-5; TRBD2 matches at 13 bases. This CDR3 comprises 16 residues. Germline values: CDR1 SGHDT, CDR2 YYEEEE. The J segment lost 5 bases and the V segment lost 1 base, leaving 5 bases of the junction unmatched. The CDR3 DNA is TGTGCCAGCAGCTTGTGGGGACTAGCGGGGCCGGAGACCCAGTACTTC. It codes for CASSLWGLAGPETQYF.

This clone was seen once. V usage is TRBV10-3 and J usage is TRBJ1-2; 11 positions match TRBD1. V shed 2 bases and J 3 bases; nucleotides not matched to a gene: 2. Germline V gene lookup returns CDR1 ENHRY and CDR2 SYGVKD. The CDR3 extends over 15 amino acids. The CDR3 protein is CAISERTGGDYGYTF. CDR3 nucleotide sequence: TGTGCCATCAGTGAGAGGACAGGGGGCGACTATGGCTACACCTTC.